The 10 T cell receptor beta chains listed next were all sequenced from one sample in a study of CD8+ T cells in alopecia areata. As the sequencing template, cDNA was produced by extracting RNA and reverse transcribing it. The method was immunoSEQ multiplex PCR; TCRdb's version includes in-frame clones alone and lacks a portion of them. The sample shows around 98,000 clones, under 45% of them seen only once. The sequencing sample was made of CD4+ T cells sorted from blood. These receptors originate from a human donor with alopecia areata.

The chain recombines TRBV7-9 with TRBJ1-6; 8 bases align to TRBD1. With 5 bases clipped from V and 3 bases from J, the junction kept 9 bases outside the gene matches. Germline CDR1 is SEHNR and CDR2 is FQNEAQ (reference sequence). CDR3 length: 17 amino acids. CDR3 sequence (DNA): TGTGCCAGCAGCATAGGACAGGGACGAAACTATAATTCACCCCTCCACTTT. Translation gives CASSIGQGRNYNSPLHF. Filled out from reference TRBV7-9 and TRBJ1-6, the complete variable domain reads DTGVSQNPRHKITKRGQNVTFRCDPISEHNRLYWYRQTLGQGPEFLTYFQNEAQLEKSRLLSDRFSAERPKGSFSTLEIQRTEQGDSAMYLCASSIGQGRNYNSPLHFGNGTRLTVT.

By frequency in the sample, this clone is medium-sized. V and J are TRBV28 and TRBJ2-7; 7 bases align to TRBD2. CDR1 MDHEN and CDR2 SYDVKM come from the germline V gene. Trimming cost V 5 bases and J 6 bases; bases outside gene matches: 10. This CDR3 is built from 14 residues. CDR3 sequence: CASSIPGTTIEQYF. CDR3 bases: TGTGCCAGCAGTATCCCCGGGACTACTATCGAGCAGTACTTC.

This clone was seen a handful of times. The chain's CDR3 is CSVRPSGSYEQYF. CDR3 DNA: TGCAGCGTTCGCCCTAGCGGAAGCTACGAGCAGTACTTC. The gene calls are TRBV29-1 and TRBJ2-7; 7 nucleotides match TRBD2. Trimming at V came to 5 bases and at J to 3 bases, leaving 7 bases not matched to a gene. Germline V gives CDR1 SQVTM, CDR2 ANQGSEA. CDR3 length: 13 amino acids.

The chain employs TRBV4-1 and TRBJ2-1; perhaps D is TRBD1 or TRBD2 (6 bases each). Germline CDR1 and CDR2: MGHRA and YSYEKL. V was shortened by 0 bases and J by 10 bases, with 13 bases between the two germline ends. The CDR3 has 14 amino acids. The CDR3 DNA sequence: TGCGCCAGCAGCCAAGATCCGGGGGCGCGGGAGCAGTTCTTC. The encoded protein is CASSQDPGAREQFF.

The sample holds a few counts of this clone. This sequence joins TRBV7-2 and TRBJ2-5; D perhaps matches TRBD1 (5 bases). CDR1 is SGHTA, CDR2 FQGNSA, per germline. Deletions cut 6 bases from V and 6 bases from J, with 14 bases between. The CDR3 sequence is 13 residues long. CDR3: CASRSFVDKTQYF. Here the CDR3 DNA reads TGTGCCAGCAGGAGTTTTGTGGACAAGACCCAGTACTTC.

This rearrangement joins TRBV5-1 to TRBJ2-5, with a tentative D call TRBD1 (5 bases). With 3 bases removed from V and 0 bases from J, the gap between germline ends came to 12 bases. CDR3 length: 15 amino acids. Per the germline V gene, CDR1 is SGHRS and CDR2 is YFSETQ. This CDR3 reads CASSSDSLHQETQYF. CDR3 nucleotides: TGCGCCAGCAGCTCTGACAGTCTCCACCAAGAGACCCAGTACTTC.

Concerning this clone: The same CDR3 arises from other DNA sequences in this sample as well. The rearrangement joins TRBV5-1 to TRBJ2-2, with a weak D call TRBD2 (5 bases). CDR3 length: 15 amino acids. Germline V gene sequence: CDR1 SGHRS, CDR2 YFSETQ. V was trimmed by 1 base and J by 0 bases, leaving 7 bases between them. CDR3 region: CASSLTGANTGELFF. CDR3 sequence (DNA): TGCGCCAGCAGCTTGACCGGGGCGAACACCGGGGAGCTGTTTTTT.

J is TRBJ2-1 and V is TRBV29-1; TRBD2 aligns across 10 bases. Germline V gene sequence: CDR1 SQVTM, CDR2 ANQGSEA. V trimming: 8 bases; J trimming: 3 bases; junction bases outside the gene matches: 16. The CDR3 is made up of 17 amino acids. The CDR3 loop is CSSMGLAGAKGYNEQFF. The CDR3 DNA is TGCAGCTCCATGGGGCTAGCGGGGGCCAAGGGCTACAATGAGCAGTTCTTC.

The sample holds a few counts of this clone. The same CDR3 also results from other DNA sequences found in this sample. The rearrangement joins TRBV29-1 to TRBJ2-2, with 11 bases matching TRBD2. CDR1 is SQVTM and CDR2 is ANQGSEA in the germline V gene. J lost 4 bases, V lost 6 bases, and 1 base had no gene match. The CDR3 runs 13 residues. CDR3 loop: CSVGTSGTGELFF. Written as DNA, the CDR3 is TGCAGCGTGGGGACTAGCGGCACCGGGGAGCTGTTTTTT.

The chain recombines TRBV29-1 with TRBJ1-1; the D gene is possibly TRBD1 (5 bases). The germline V gene encodes CDR1 SQVTM and CDR2 ANQGSEA. Between the trimmed V and J ends, which lost 3 bases and 6 bases, there was a span of 14 bases. CDR3 length: 13 residues. Here the CDR3 DNA reads TGCAGCGTTGATGGGGGGAGAAGGGCTGAAGCTTTCTTT. It translates to CSVDGGRRAEAFF.